This is a list of T cell receptor beta chains from one sample in a study of cytomegalovirus exposure and HLA in healthy donors. Measured with immunoSEQ multiplex PCR; TCRdb has only the in-frame clones, and not every one. Among some 150,000 clones listed, approximately 82% were seen once. Source material: PBMCs. The receptors originated from a male donor in good health and CMV-seronegative. The conserved cysteine and the conserved F or W are not part of the CDR3 here.

CDR3 protein: AWSPSGQEAF
V gene: TRBV30

CDR3 protein: AWTPWNSTSGEQF
V gene: TRBV30

CDR3 protein: ASSRGRGDNYGYT
V gene: TRBV6-5

CDR3 protein: ASSGRDTGPYGYT
V gene: TRBV7-8

CDR3 protein: SVDSGTSAGREQY
V gene: TRBV29-1

CDR3 protein: ASSPRGTGDSGANVLT
V gene: TRBV7-8

CDR3 protein: ASGLDGDQPQH
V gene: TRBV12-5

CDR3 protein: ASSPIVGEQY
V gene: TRBV28

CDR3 protein: ASNPGGSGTEAF
V gene: TRBV5-1

CDR3 protein: ASSRGLAGGQRRDTQY
V gene: TRBV27

CDR3 protein: ASTLGGLIETQY
V gene: TRBV28

CDR3 protein: ASSLVASGDTQY
V gene: TRBV5-4

CDR3 protein: ASSSNPSGGPPYNEQF
V gene: TRBV5-1

CDR3 protein: ASSLVGGADYEQY
V gene: TRBV7-9

CDR3 protein: ASSSSGTGTREQY
V gene: TRBV11-1

CDR3 protein: ASSIGPRGTEAF
V gene: TRBV19

CDR3 protein: ASSQPGTGVPYGYT
V gene: TRBV4-1

CDR3 protein: ASSLTGVQPQH
V gene: TRBV7-9

CDR3 protein: SVAGLAGGPGGELF
V gene: TRBV29-1

CDR3 protein: ASKSNSPLH
V gene: TRBV6-6

CDR3 protein: ASSPVSGQGPIWGGYT
V gene: TRBV28

CDR3 protein: ASSLTGTSGDYEQF
V gene: TRBV7-3

CDR3 protein: ATSRGQENQPQH
V gene: TRBV15

CDR3 protein: SARDTYEQY
V gene: TRBV20-1

CDR3 protein: ASSYPGSIQY
V gene: TRBV6-5

CDR3 protein: ASSVVPDYNSPLH
V gene: TRBV9

CDR3 protein: ASGTGQGGHEAF
V gene: TRBV5-1

CDR3 protein: ASSVRDIPQFEQY
V gene: TRBV2

CDR3 protein: ASSLGDSQETQY
V gene: TRBV7-2

CDR3 protein: ASSDREQF
V gene: TRBV2

CDR3 protein: ASSSTQGNYGYT
V gene: TRBV6-6

CDR3 protein: ASLSTNTEAF
V gene: TRBV18

CDR3 protein: ASSPHDRGTDEQY
V gene: TRBV9

CDR3 protein: ASSPAAASGIAKNIQY
V gene: TRBV28

CDR3 protein: ASSPLRTGNVNTIY
V gene: TRBV11-2

CDR3 protein: ASSIVGGFGAF
V gene: TRBV19

CDR3 protein: ASSPGGPDTQY
V gene: TRBV27

CDR3 protein: ASSAARGNSPLH
V gene: TRBV6-5

CDR3 protein: ASSLGAGGPPDTQY
V gene: TRBV7-2

CDR3 protein: AWKESTRSYGYT
V gene: TRBV30

CDR3 protein: ASSLGQQSRNEKLF
V gene: TRBV5-8

CDR3 protein: ASSGDRGLPYGYT
V gene: TRBV7-2

CDR3 protein: ASSWTGQAPFNEQF
V gene: TRBV27

CDR3 protein: ASDRGSGYSNQPQH
V gene: TRBV19

CDR3 protein: ASSPSGSGAWGEQY
V gene: TRBV7-6

CDR3 protein: ASSPDRAHEQY
V gene: TRBV14

CDR3 protein: ASSPGLAGELEQF
V gene: TRBV18

CDR3 protein: ASSLRPSSGANVLT
V gene: TRBV28

CDR3 protein: ASSLIPDNEQF
V gene: TRBV7-8

CDR3 protein: ASSMDRADTGELF
V gene: TRBV28

CDR3 protein: ASSEARRGDIQY
V gene: TRBV6-1

CDR3 protein: ASSYSWGAGELF
V gene: TRBV6-5

CDR3 protein: ASSDRGPYEQY
V gene: TRBV28

CDR3 protein: ASSSTSVNTGELF
V gene: TRBV5-4

CDR3 protein: ASSGQNTGELF
V gene: TRBV7-2